Detailed here is one T cell receptor beta chain. This specimen comes from a study of control samples from healthy donors and cancer patients. TCRdb's table, derived via immunoSEQ multiplex PCR, lists solely in-frame clones and lacks some. The table shows 100,000 to 150,000 clones, with about 92% occurring only once. The germline gives CDR1 MDHEN, CDR2 SYDVKM. This CDR3 contains 16 residues. Trimming stripped 2 bases from V and 2 bases from J, with 14 bases between. The TCR sequence derives from a man in his fifties with head and neck cancer. The J gene is TRBJ2-3, the V gene TRBV28; possibly TRBD2 for D (5 bases). The sequencing input was PBMCs. CDR3 DNA sequence: TGTGCCAGCAGTTTAGGTCCTGGACTCTACACAGATACGCAGTATTTT. Amino acid sequence: CASSLGPGLYTDTQYF.